This record covers a single T cell receptor beta chain. Its antigen is unknown. No much larger clone is present one base from it, and per-base qualities are unavailable. The CDR3 contains 17 residues, cysteine and phenylalanine counted. Just the 51-base CDR3 DNA is kept, in frame starting at base 1. V sheds 7 bases and J sheds 1 base, leaving 23 bases between their ends. Taken from the germline V gene (reference sequence), the CDR1 and CDR2 loops are SGHNT and YYREEE. The time point label, as the study defines it: baseline before first vaccination. Vaccinee samples were obtained from the UK trials COV001 and COV002, which included a single-blind randomized controlled phase 2/3 trial of AZD1222 (ChAdOx1 nCoV-19) in healthy adults. For TCRbeta chain sequencing, PBMC samples were collected from trial participants at day 0 and at day 28 after the second dose. This sample is drawn from a study of T cell responses to AZD1222 COVID-19 vaccine (dated by TCRdb to 2020 to 2023). For context, the study as a whole: AZD1222 recipients given second doses at about 4 weeks or at about 12 weeks were pooled, since spike-specific TCR depth and breadth were not found to differ between the two schedules. A total of approximately 240 trial participants underwent TCR sequencing, of whom some 210 received two doses of AZD1222 and about 26 received two doses of the MenACWY control vaccine. Trial participants were enrolled into age subgroups of 18-55, 56-69 and 70-plus years, which contained roughly 150, 30 and 60 TCR-sequenced participants, respectively. Study-wide findings and limitations: The whole spike protein was spanned by vaccine-associated CD4 TCRs, and dominant responses were seen in regions 160-218 and 743-854. Because no samples from the day 14 peak response were available, repertoires could be characterized only after the peak T cell response. Reportedly, almost half of the unique spike-specific TCRs recognized epitopes lying outside the regions that are mutated in the B.1.351 and B.1.1.7 variants. Participants were mostly white British, with more females than males. The authors suggested clonal diversity may have been underestimated. In the small 56-69-year group, the increase in depth fell short of significance, most likely because of low power. After two AZD1222 doses, spike-specific TCR breadth and depth were significantly higher than at day 0 and than in MenACWY recipients. Conclusions about previously exposed vaccinees are limited, since just six AZD1222 recipients were seropositive for SARS-CoV-2 at baseline.

The CDR3 regions of human TCRbeta chains were analyzed by immunosequencing. The paper's data handling went like this. TCRs in the repertoires were matched against a reference library of SARS-CoV-2-specific TCRs that had been generated with the MIRA antigen-specificity platform. Breadth was defined as the fraction of unique TCRs that were SARS-CoV-2-associated. Depth was defined as the fraction of total T cells that were SARS-CoV-2-associated. Using the MIRA data, each spike-specific TCR was mapped to the spike region that the TCR reacts to and placed in a CD4 or CD8 class. Log10-transformed breadth and depth values were compared by one-way ANOVA with Sidak's multiple comparisons tests. TCRdb carries this immuneACCESS record with in-frame sequences only. Its versions omit some clonotypes, under half of them owing to an unresolved V gene in the studies checked, with the rest unexplained. V and J calls plus clone size are reproduced from that table; the DNA served to infer D and trimming. Here the sample has 120,000 or so clones; around 93% occur a single time. The ten largest clonotypes hold 1.1% of the sample.

Specimen: peripheral blood, collected on day 0 of AZD1222 vaccination. This TCR was recovered from an adult in good health. The chain couples TRBV5-4 to TRBJ1-1; the D segment cannot be called with confidence. CDR3 loop: CASSAYPSGVGNTEAFF. Here is the DNA: TGTGCCAGCTCAGCATACCCCAGCGGGGTTGGGAACACTGAAGCTTTCTTT.